These 2 T cell receptor beta chains share one sample of origin, sequenced in a study of blood T cell repertoires in COVID-19. TCRdb's copy holds only in-frame clones and misses some; the assay was immunoSEQ multiplex PCR. The data hold about 88,000 clones, with about 88% observed a single time. The specimen was peripheral blood. The origin of the receptors is a woman of 80 years or more with acute or convalescent COVID-19.

The rearrangement links TRBV19 to TRBJ2-3; 7 nucleotides match TRBD1. After removal of 7 bases from V and 0 bases from J, the junction contained 10 bases not matched to a gene. Germline V CDR1 and CDR2: LNHDA, SQIVND (reference sequence). CDR3 length: 16 residues. As DNA, the CDR3 is TGTGCCAGTACCCAACAGGACAGGACCAGCACAGATACGCAGTATTTT. This codes for CASTQQDRTSTDTQYF.

The CDR3: CAWSRTGSTYGYTF. CDR3 DNA: TGTGCCTGGTCCCGGACCGGGAGCACCTATGGCTACACCTTC. This sequence joins TRBV30 and TRBJ1-2; D gene uncertain. V was cut by 5 bases and J by 4 bases, with 17 bases left in between. The CDR3 runs 14 residues. Germline values: CDR1 GTSNPN, CDR2 SVGIG (reference sequence).